The 27 T cell receptor beta chains reported below all come from one sample, sequenced in a study of T cells after yellow fever vaccination. TCRdb reanalysed the 5' RACE reads using MiXCR and keeps one entry per CDR3 protein. The sample has roughly 120,000 distinct CDR3 sequences; around 7.7% are singletons. Sequenced material: CD4+ T cells sorted from PBMCs, taken less than 11 days after the first yellow fever vaccination. These receptors all come from a man between 18 and 29 years old who received the YFV17D yellow fever vaccine.

Ten or more counts support this clonotype. This chain connects TRBV12-3 or TRBV12-4 to TRBJ1-5; the D gene is possibly TRBD1 (5 bases). The CDR3 has 14 amino acids. V was trimmed by 5 bases and J by 6 bases, leaving 14 bases between them. CDR3 bases: TGTGCCAGCAGTCAAGACGGGGCGACTCAGCCCCAGCATTTT. Translating it yields CASSQDGATQPQHF.

This clonotype has at least ten counts. The rearrangement joins TRBV7-6 to TRBJ2-2, with 8 nucleotides matching TRBD2. The V segment lost 3 bases and the J segment 4 bases; nucleotides outside the gene matches: 4. Germline-derived CDR1 and CDR2 are SGHVS and FNYEAQ. The CDR3 runs 15 residues. The CDR3 nucleotides are TGTGCCAGCAGCTTCGGGGGGGGGCTCACCGGGGAGCTGTTTTTT. Its translation is CASSFGGGLTGELFF. Using reference TRBV7-6 and TRBJ2-2 for the parts outside the CDR3, the full variable domain is GAGVSQSPRYKVTKRGQDVALRCDPISGHVSLYWYRQALGQGPEFLTYFNYEAQQDKSGLPNDRFSAERPEGSISTLTIQRTEQRDSAMYRCASSFGGGLTGELFFGEGSRLTVL.

This clonotype came up many times. J is TRBJ1-6 and V is TRBV5-5, with 7 bases aligning to TRBD1. The CDR3 runs 15 residues. CDR1 is SGHKS and CDR2 is YYEKEE in the germline V gene (reference sequence). Trimming took 4 bases from V and 9 from J; bases not matched to a gene: 10. The CDR3 region is CASSPLDRVRSPLHF. The CDR3 coding sequence is TGTGCCAGCAGCCCTCTTGACAGGGTACGTTCACCCCTCCACTTT.

This clonotype was seen repeatedly, ten times or more. This rearrangement joins TRBV12-3 or TRBV12-4 to TRBJ1-4; 8 nucleotides align to TRBD1. The CDR3 runs to 13 residues. V was clipped by 6 bases and J by 8 bases; unmatched bases: 5. CDR3 loop: CASRQGEGEKLFF. The CDR3 bases are TGTGCCAGCAGACAGGGGGAAGGAGAAAAACTGTTTTTT.

This clonotype was seen ten or more times. This chain links TRBV2 with TRBJ1-4; D gene ambiguous. CDR1 is SNHLY and CDR2 is FYNNEI in the germline V gene. The CDR3 loop spans 12 amino acids. Trimming stripped 7 bases from V and 4 bases from J, with 7 bases between. In DNA form, the CDR3 reads TGTGCCAGCAATAGGGTTAATGAAAAACTGTTTTTT. Protein sequence: CASNRVNEKLFF.

This clonotype came up many times. This rearrangement joins TRBV10-3 to TRBJ2-2, with D maybe TRBD2 (6 bases). CDR1 ENHRY and CDR2 SYGVKD come from the germline V gene. The CDR3 runs to 15 residues. Trimming took 0 bases from V and 5 from J, leaving 10 bases between them. CDR3 loop: CAISESRGGTGELFF. CDR3 DNA sequence: TGTGCCATCAGTGAGTCGCGGGGAGGAACCGGGGAGCTGTTTTTT.

The rearrangement uses TRBV4-1 and TRBJ1-3; D is undetermined. Germline V gene sequence: CDR1 MGHRA, CDR2 YSYEKL. Trimming pared 1 base from V and 2 bases from J, leaving 9 bases between. This CDR3 has 15 residues. The CDR3 coding sequence is TGCGCCAGCAGCCAAGGGGCTATTACTGGAAACACCATATATTTT. This translates into CASSQGAITGNTIYF.

The sample holds many counts of this clonotype. The chain uses TRBV2 and TRBJ1-4, with D perhaps TRBD1 (6 bases). Trimming left V 0 bases short and J 6 bases short, with 14 bases between. The CDR3 is 16 amino acids. Germline CDR1 is SNHLY and CDR2 is FYNNEI. The CDR3 spells CASSEALGRGYEKLFF. The CDR3 DNA reads TGTGCCAGCAGTGAAGCGCTGGGCAGGGGTTATGAAAAACTGTTTTTT.

This clonotype was detected many times. The rearrangement joins TRBV6-2 or TRBV6-3 to TRBJ1-1, with 7 nucleotides matching TRBD1. V was pared by 8 bases and J by 4 bases, with 7 bases of the junction left unmatched. This CDR3 spans 13 amino acids. Looked up from germline, CDR1 is MNHEY and CDR2 is SVGEGT. CDR3 region: CASLGTGATEAFF. The CDR3 DNA reads TGTGCCAGCCTGGGAACAGGGGCCACTGAAGCTTTCTTT.

This clonotype occurred many times. The gene calls are TRBV11-1 and TRBJ2-3; no definite D call. Germline V lookup: CDR1 SGHAT, CDR2 FQDESV (reference sequence). V was pared by 4 bases and J by 2 bases, with 16 bases between. This CDR3 is built from 16 residues. Here the CDR3 DNA reads TGTGCCAGCAGCTCTCCTTTGACGGTTTTCACAGATACGCAGTATTTT. It encodes CASSSPLTVFTDTQYF.

Note on this clonotype: The junction departs from germline at one end; a sequencing error may be responsible. The chain uses TRBV9 and TRBJ2-3, with D uncertain. Germline V gives CDR1 SGDLS, CDR2 YYNGEE. The CDR3 has 13 amino acids. The CDR3 DNA reads as TGTGCCAGAAGCGTCCACACCGTAGATACGCAGTATTTT. Protein: CARSVHTVDTQYF.

To note about this clonotype: A much bigger clone sits one base away, suggesting this may be a read error. The rearrangement uses TRBV10-3 and TRBJ1-4; no clear D. Germline V lookup: CDR1 ENHRY, CDR2 SYGVKD. The CDR3 spans 14 residues. DNA of the CDR3: TGTGCCATCAGTGGCGGCGCAACTTATGAAAAACTGTTTTTT. As protein: CAISGGATYEKLFF.

This clonotype appeared many times. The rearrangement joins TRBV19 to TRBJ2-6; D possibly corresponds to TRBD2 (6 bases). In germline, CDR1 is LNHDA, CDR2 SQIVND (reference sequence). There are 15 residues in the CDR3. The germline V and J ends were trimmed by 5 bases and 0 bases, with 8 bases remaining between them. This chain's CDR3 is CASSRGTSGANVLTF. For the CDR3, the DNA is TGTGCCAGTAGTCGGGGGACCTCTGGGGCCAACGTCCTGACTTTC.

This clonotype was seen repeatedly, ten times or more. The CDR3 is CATRDLNTGELFF. In DNA form, the CDR3 reads TGTGCCACCAGAGACTTGAACACCGGGGAGCTGTTTTTT. The V gene is TRBV15, the J gene TRBJ2-2; the D is unclear. V shed 6 bases and J shed 1 base, with 6 bases lying between them. This CDR3 region has 13 residues. Germline V gene lookup returns CDR1 LNHNV and CDR2 YYDKDF (reference sequence).

There are many counts of this clonotype. This rearrangement joins TRBV12-3 or TRBV12-4 to TRBJ1-6, with D possibly being TRBD1 (5 bases). This CDR3 contains 14 residues. Between the trimmed V and J ends, which lost 4 bases and 8 bases, there was a span of 12 bases. DNA of the CDR3: TGTGCCAGCAGTTCGGTGGGGGGAGATTCACCCCTCCACTTT. The encoded protein is CASSSVGGDSPLHF.

This clonotype was seen only a few times. The CDR3 protein is CASRGEGGSPLHF. DNA for the CDR3: TGTGCCAGCAGGGGAGAGGGTGGTTCACCCCTCCACTTT. The chain carries TRBV7-2 and TRBJ1-6; D gene uncertain. The germline V gene has CDR1 SGHTA and CDR2 FQGNSA. Trimming removed 6 bases from V and 9 bases from J, with 12 bases in between. This CDR3 region has 13 residues.

This clonotype was observed a handful of times. V and J are TRBV4-2 and TRBJ2-4; 12 positions agree with TRBD2. CDR1 and CDR2 from the germline V gene are LGHNA and YNFKEQ. CDR3 length: 21 residues. With 4 bases clipped from V and 0 bases from J, the junction kept 16 bases outside the gene matches. The chain's CDR3 is CASSPTPRASGGVLAKNIQYF. The CDR3 DNA follows: TGTGCCAGCAGCCCCACCCCCCGGGCTAGCGGGGGGGTTCTAGCCAAAAACATTCAGTACTTC.

In its sample, this clonotype was seen many times. The chain links TRBV6-1 to TRBJ2-7; D gene uncertain. Germline values: CDR1 MNHNS, CDR2 SASEGT. Trimming removed 5 bases at V and 0 bases at J, with 8 bases between. The CDR3 has 13 residues. CDR3 sequence: CASSRKGSYEQYV. CDR3 DNA: TGTGCCAGCAGTAGAAAGGGCTCCTACGAGCAGTACGTC.

This clonotype was seen at least ten times. CDR3 sequence (DNA): TGCGCCAGTCGGAGACAGGGGGAAGACTATGGCTACACCTTC. Encoded protein: CASRRQGEDYGYTF. The chain links TRBV5-1 to TRBJ1-2, with 9 bases identical to TRBD1. The length of the CDR3 is 14 residues. J gave up 3 bases and V 8 bases, and 8 bases lay outside the gene matches. The germline V gene encodes CDR1 SGHRS and CDR2 YFSETQ.

This clonotype occurred many times. This chain links TRBV12-3 or TRBV12-4 with TRBJ2-1; TRBD2 aligns across 16 bases. The V segment lost 9 bases and the J segment 6 bases; nucleotides outside the gene matches: 11. The CDR3 length is 17 residues. This chain's CDR3 is CASLPGLAGGVGNEQFF. CDR3 bases: TGTGCCAGTCTGCCGGGACTAGCGGGGGGGGTAGGCAATGAGCAGTTCTTC.

This chain links TRBV5-1 with TRBJ2-6, with 7 bases fitting TRBD1. CDR3 size: 17 residues. Germline V gives CDR1 SGHRS, CDR2 YFSETQ. V was clipped by 3 bases and J by 0 bases; unmatched bases: 6. The CDR3 region is CASSSFGTDSGANVLTF. CDR3 coding DNA: TGCGCCAGCAGCTCGTTCGGGACAGACTCTGGGGCCAACGTCCTGACTTTC.

The table lists this clonotype with many counts. The rearrangement links TRBV27 to TRBJ1-4; 7 positions match TRBD1. Germline V lookup: CDR1 MNHEY, CDR2 SMNVEV (reference sequence). The V segment lost 3 bases and the J segment 10 bases; nucleotides outside the gene matches: 2. The CDR3 sequence is 12 residues long. For the CDR3, the DNA is TGTGCCAGCAGTTTCGCAGGGGGAAAACTGTTTTTT. It is translated as CASSFAGGKLFF.

As to this clonotype: A much more abundant neighbour one base away suggests this may be a read error. V usage is TRBV5-1 and J usage is TRBJ2-2; D is perhaps TRBD1 (5 bases). The CDR3 spans 17 residues. Germline V lookup: CDR1 SGHRS, CDR2 YFSETQ. Trimming shortened V by 3 bases and J by 5 bases, and 20 bases separated the two germline ends. CDR3 in DNA: TGCGCCAGCAGCTGGATGCCGGACATGGCAAGAACCGGGGAGCTGTTTTTT. This translates into CASSWMPDMARTGELFF.

This clonotype was observed many times. The rearrangement uses TRBV5-4 and TRBJ2-2, with D hard to call. Germline V gene lookup returns CDR1 SGHNT and CDR2 YYREEE (reference sequence). The CDR3 has 14 residues. V dropped 7 bases and J dropped 7 bases, with 17 bases sitting between them. CDR3 bases: TGTGCCAGCCGGACGGACCCGCTGGGCGGGGAGCTGTTTTTT. Residues: CASRTDPLGGELFF.

This clonotype was seen many times. The genes are TRBV9 and TRBJ2-1; no firm D call. With 1 base removed from V and 4 bases from J, the gap between germline ends came to 12 bases. In germline, CDR1 is SGDLS, CDR2 YYNGEE. The CDR3 has 15 residues. The CDR3 DNA reads as TGTGCCAGCAGCGTAAACGTTGGCGGATACAATGAGCAGTTCTTC. Protein: CASSVNVGGYNEQFF.

The chain has TRBV2 and TRBJ2-1; 13 nucleotides agree with TRBD2. The germline CDR1 and CDR2 sequences are SNHLY and FYNNEI. This CDR3 is built from 20 residues. The trim removed 1 base at V and 2 bases at J, leaving 11 bases unmatched. Here the CDR3 reads CASSEVTSGGVPRPYNEQFF. DNA for the CDR3: TGTGCCAGCAGTGAAGTCACTAGCGGGGGGGTGCCACGACCCTACAATGAGCAGTTCTTC.

This clonotype was observed at least ten times. The V gene is TRBV18, the J gene TRBJ2-3; tentatively, D is TRBD1 (5 bases). Germline CDR1 KGHSH, CDR2 LQKENI. Trimming pared 3 bases from V and 4 bases from J, leaving 11 bases between. The CDR3 is 14 residues long. The CDR3 bases are TGTGCCAGCTCACCTCAGGGATTCCCAGATACGCAGTATTTT. It specifies CASSPQGFPDTQYF.